The text below deals with one T cell receptor beta chain. The sample belongs to a study of blood T cell repertoires in COVID-19. On the study more broadly: Sites across the United States, Italy and Spain contributed samples from acute and convalescent COVID-19. PBMCs, B-cell-depleted T cells, or T cells provided the cDNA or gDNA that made up the material.

Assay: immunoSEQ multiplex PCR; the TCRdb copy retains only in-frame clones and omits some. In the table there are around 110,000 clones, around 80% of which are singletons. The CDR3 runs to 14 residues. Germline assignment: CDR1 SGHAT and CDR2 FQDESV (reference sequence). Losses at the gene ends were 2 bases for V and 2 bases for J; bases not matched to a gene: 2. The J gene is TRBJ2-5, the V gene TRBV11-1, with 7 bases that match TRBD2. Sequenced input: peripheral blood. This clonotype originated in a man between 65 and 85 years old with acute or convalescent COVID-19. The CDR3 loop reads CASSLRRGQETQYF. In nucleotides, the CDR3 is TGTGCCAGCAGCTTAAGGCGGGGGCAAGAGACCCAGTACTTC.